The 7 T cell receptor beta chains listed next were all sequenced from one sample in a study of cytomegalovirus exposure and HLA in healthy donors. Both 60 Vbeta primers and 13 Jbeta primers went into the PCR. The data were produced by immunoSEQ multiplex PCR, yet TCRdb's version contains in-frame clones alone and is incomplete. In the table there are under 150,000 clones, approximately 10% of which are singletons. The specimen was PBMCs. These receptors were taken from a woman aged 40-49 years in good health and CMV-seropositive.

The genes are TRBV6-6 and TRBJ1-1, with D possibly TRBD1 on 5 matching bases. The CDR3 runs to 12 residues. Germline values: CDR1 MNHNY, CDR2 SVGAGI (reference sequence). V was pared by 3 bases and J by 10 bases, with 12 bases between. Written as DNA, the CDR3 is TGTGCCAGCAGTTATGAGGGGAGGGGAGCTTTCTTT. Protein product: CASSYEGRGAFF.

This rearrangement joins TRBV6-5 to TRBJ2-5, with 8 bases fitting TRBD1. Trimming took 2 bases from V and 4 from J; bases not matched to a gene: 9. CDR3 size: 16 residues. Germline V gene sequence: CDR1 MNHEY, CDR2 SVGAGI. The CDR3 sequence is CASSYGAQGAVETQYF. CDR3 DNA sequence: TGTGCCAGCAGTTACGGAGCCCAGGGGGCTGTAGAGACCCAGTACTTC.

This sequence joins TRBV27 and TRBJ2-7, with 7 bases matching TRBD1. Germline CDR1 and CDR2: MNHEY and SMNVEV (reference sequence). This CDR3 has 15 amino acids. V lost 3 bases to trimming and J lost 3 bases; unmatched junction nucleotides: 8. For the CDR3, the DNA is TGTGCCAGCAGTTTTACCGGGACAGAGATCTACGAGCAGTACTTC. It codes for CASSFTGTEIYEQYF.

This clone was found a few times. V gene TRBV5-6 combines with J gene TRBJ2-7; D unresolved. The V and J ends lost 0 bases and 1 base respectively, with 8 bases between them. Germline V gene data show CDR1 as SGHDT and CDR2 as YYEEEE. CDR3 size: 14 residues. CDR3 amino acids: CASSLGDKSYEQYF. Written as DNA, the CDR3 is TGTGCCAGCAGCTTGGGCGATAAATCCTACGAGCAGTACTTC.

The sample holds a few counts of this clone. The rearrangement uses TRBV6-6 and TRBJ1-1; tentatively, D is TRBD1 (6 bases). V lost 2 bases and J lost 8, with 15 bases in between. From germline, CDR1 is MNHNY and CDR2 SVGAGI (reference sequence). The CDR3 has 14 amino acids. The DNA of the CDR3 is TGTGCCAGCAGTTACGCGGGCAAGGGGGGGGAAGCTTTCTTT. It specifies CASSYAGKGGEAFF.

This clone was picked up a small number of times. This rearrangement joins TRBV7-8 to TRBJ1-2; no clear D gene. Germline V gives CDR1 SGHVS, CDR2 FQNEAQ. The CDR3 extends over 16 amino acids. Between the trimmed V and J ends, which lost 1 base and 4 bases, there was a span of 16 bases. The CDR3 nucleotides are TGTGCCAGCAGCTTAGTAGTCAGCGGGAAGGGCTATGGCTACACCTTC. Translating gives CASSLVVSGKGYGYTF.

The chain links TRBV29-1 to TRBJ2-1, with TRBD1 matching over 9 bases. This CDR3 has 13 residues. CDR1 and CDR2 from the germline V gene are SQVTM and ANQGSEA. J gave up 9 bases and V 5 bases, and 8 bases lay outside the gene matches. The CDR3 spells CSVWDRAGGEQFF. DNA of the CDR3: TGCAGCGTTTGGGACAGGGCGGGCGGTGAGCAGTTCTTC.